The source of this TCR beta chain is a study of response to subunit inactivated influenza vaccine. Germline-derived CDR1 and CDR2 are SNHLY and FYNNEI. The CDR3 is made up of 12 amino acids. Trimming removed 0 bases from V and 9 bases from J, with 6 bases in between. This clonotype has a handful of counts. TCRdb recomputed calls from the RT-PCR reads with MiXCR, one row per CDR3 protein. The sample consists of 300,000 to 350,000 distinct CDR3 sequences, 20% to 25% of them appearing once. The sample consisted of PBMCs from blood, taken approximately 20 months after vaccination. The chain carries TRBV2 and TRBJ2-1; D unclear. The TCR originated in a man between 50 and 75 years old who received an inactivated influenza vaccine. The CDR3 sequence: CASSEAGFEQFF. As DNA, the CDR3 is TGTGCCAGCAGTGAAGCGGGTTTTGAGCAGTTCTTC.